This T cell receptor (beta chain) comes out of a study of patients and donors after allogeneic stem cell transplantation. This clonotype showed up just once. There are 12 residues in the CDR3. Trimming cost V 8 bases and J 5 bases, with 15 bases left between them. Germline values: CDR1 SQVTM, CDR2 ANQGSEA. TCRdb itself ran the RT-PCR reads through MiXCR, one entry per CDR3 protein. The table has about 150,000 distinct CDR3 sequences, about two fifths seen once. This TCR was sampled from a human donor who was either an allogeneic HSCT recipient or a stem cell or donor lymphocyte infusion donor (not recorded which). It is not recorded whose cells these are; they may come from a transplant donor. The chain is built from TRBV29-1 and TRBJ1-2; D perhaps matches TRBD1 (5 bases). Sequencing was carried out using blood, either unsorted or a sorted T cell fraction (not recorded which). The CDR3 nucleotides read TGCAGCACCGAGGGAGGGGTATATGGCTACACCTTC. Protein product: CSTEGGVYGYTF.